This entry is about one T cell receptor beta chain. This sample is drawn from a study of cytomegalovirus exposure and HLA in healthy donors. Produced via immunoSEQ multiplex PCR; TCRdb's table is partial and in-frame only. The sample yields fewer than 200,000 clones, about 86% seen once. Trimming took off 4 bases at V and 8 bases at J, with 8 bases between the two ends. Germline-derived CDR1 and CDR2 are MGHRA and YSYEKL. This CDR3 spans 12 amino acids. J is TRBJ1-4 and V is TRBV4-1; D remains ambiguous. The material sequenced was PBMCs. The TCR sequence derives from a woman in her twenties or thirties in good health and CMV-seronegative. CDR3 DNA: TGCGCCAGCAGCCGGCAACGAGAAAAACTGTTTTTT. Its protein product is CASSRQREKLFF.